The rows below give T cell receptor beta chains drawn from one sample of a study of Ad26.COV2.S vaccination and SARS-CoV-2 variants. The assay was immunoSEQ multiplex PCR, and TCRdb's table has in-frame clones only and misses some. Among over 400,000 clones, roughly nine tenths were seen once, and the ten largest hold over 2.5%. Sequencing used peripheral blood, obtained in a trial of Ad26.COV2.S vaccine versus placebo. The source of these receptors is a person aged 18-65 years who received the Ad26.COV2.S COVID-19 vaccine or a placebo. Each CDR3 is given with its conserved first and last residue. D genes are given only for firm matches. Only some rows state a clone size, as once, few, many or a class for expanded clones.

d_gene | j_gene | v_gene | abundance | CDR3nt | CDR3aa
- | TRBJ2-7 | TRBV7-2 | - | TGTGCCAGCAGCTTAGTGGGGACGGTGGCCTACGAGCAGTACTTC | CASSLVGTVAYEQYF
- | TRBJ1-2 | TRBV6-5 | - | TGTGCCAGCAGTACCATGGGCAGGGTGAGCGGCTACACCTTC | CASSTMGRVSGYTF
TRBD1 | TRBJ2-5 | TRBV18 | once | TGTGCCAGCTCACCGAGGTTCATTGGGACAGCCCAAGAGACCCAGTACTTC | CASSPRFIGTAQETQYF
TRBD1 | TRBJ1-3 | TRBV18 | - | TGTGCCAGCTCACCGAGGTTGAGAGACAGGGCCTCTGGAAACACCATATATTTT | CASSPRLRDRASGNTIYF
TRBD1 | TRBJ1-6 | TRBV7-2 | - | TGTGCCAGCAGCTCATACGGGACAGTTAATTCACCCCTCCACTTT | CASSSYGTVNSPLHF
- | TRBJ1-1 | TRBV7-2 | - | TGTGCCAGCAGCTTAGCCCCAGGTAGGAACACTGAAGCTTTCTTT | CASSLAPGRNTEAFF
- | TRBJ2-2 | TRBV21-1 | - | TGTGCCAGCAGCAAATCTGGTGGGACAGGGGGCGCGAACACCGGGGAGCTGTTTTTT | CASSKSGGTGGANTGELFF
- | TRBJ2-2 | TRBV11-2 | few | TGTGCCAGCAGCTACCACCCGAACACCGGGGAGCTGTTTTTT | CASSYHPNTGELFF
TRBD1 | TRBJ1-1 | TRBV27 | - | TGTGCCAGCCAGACAGGGACGAACACTGAAGCTTTCTTT | CASQTGTNTEAFF
- | TRBJ2-1 | TRBV2 | few | TGTGCCAGCAGTGACCAGGGGCTGGAGTATGAGCAGTTCTTC | CASSDQGLEYEQFF
- | TRBJ2-5 | TRBV24-1 | - | TGTGCCACCAGTTTCGTAGGTTCGGAGACCCAGTACTTC | CATSFVGSETQYF
- | TRBJ1-2 | TRBV5-1 | - | TGCGCCAGCAGCTTGGCCGAGGGGCAGGGGTATCGGGGCTACACCTTC | CASSLAEGQGYRGYTF
- | TRBJ1-2 | TRBV5-1 | once | TGCGCCAGCAGCTTGAAGGACGGCCCCTATGGCTACACCTTC | CASSLKDGPYGYTF
TRBD1 | TRBJ1-6 | TRBV7-2 | - | TGTGCCAGCAGCTACCCGGGACAGGGGCGTTCACCCCTCCACTTT | CASSYPGQGRSPLHF
TRBD1 | TRBJ2-1 | TRBV5-1 | - | TGCGCCAGCAGCTTTGGGACAGGGGGCGTCAATGAGCAGTTCTTC | CASSFGTGGVNEQFF
- | TRBJ1-3 | TRBV3-1/TRBV3-2 | - | TGTGCCAGCAGCCAAGTTCGTTATGGCACCATATATTTT | CASSQVRYGTIYF
TRBD2 | TRBJ2-2 | TRBV5-6 | - | TGTGCCAGCAGCTGGGGACTAGCGGGATTGAACACCGGGGAGCTGTTTTTT | CASSWGLAGLNTGELFF
- | TRBJ2-1 | TRBV3-1/TRBV3-2 | - | TGTGCCAGCAGCCAAGCGAGTTTTCCCTACAATGAGCAGTTCTTC | CASSQASFPYNEQFF
TRBD1 | TRBJ1-2 | TRBV27 | - | TGTGCCAGCAGTACCGGGACAGGGGCAATCTATGGCTACACCTTC | CASSTGTGAIYGYTF
TRBD1 | TRBJ1-1 | TRBV25-1 | - | TGTGCCAGCAGTGCTACCACAGGGGGGAACACTGAAGCTTTCTTT | CASSATTGGNTEAFF
- | TRBJ1-2 | TRBV5-1 | - | TGCGCCAGCAGCAACTCATGGCCTACGAAGACAGACCACAACTATGGCTACACCTTC | CASSNSWPTKTDHNYGYTF
- | TRBJ1-2 | TRBV19 | once | TGTGCCAGCGCTAAGACACCAAACTATGGCTACACCTTC | CASAKTPNYGYTF
TRBD1 | TRBJ1-5 | TRBV24-1 | - | TGTGCCACCAGTCCGGGACAGACTTATCAGCCCCAGCATTTT | CATSPGQTYQPQHF
TRBD1 | TRBJ1-1 | TRBV18 | few | TGTGCCAGCTCTGGGGACAGGGGGCGTACTGAAGCTTTCTTT | CASSGDRGRTEAFF
- | TRBJ1-1 | TRBV5-5 | - | TGTGCCAGCAGCTTCACAGGGACAACTGAAGCTTTCTTT | CASSFTGTTEAFF
- | TRBJ1-2 | TRBV7-8 | - | TGTGCCAGCAGCCTCAATTCTTATGGCTACACCTTC | CASSLNSYGYTF
TRBD1 | TRBJ1-1 | TRBV3-1/TRBV3-2 | - | TGTGCCAGCAGCCCCGAGACAGGGAGCCAACAAGCTTTCTTT | CASSPETGSQQAFF
TRBD1 | TRBJ1-2 | TRBV5-1 | once | TGCGCCAGCAGCTTGTTCCGGACAGGGAACTATGGCTACACCTTC | CASSLFRTGNYGYTF
TRBD2 | TRBJ2-3 | TRBV9 | - | TGTGCCAGCCGACCTGGACTAGCATCAGATACGCAGTATTTT | CASRPGLASDTQYF
- | TRBJ1-4 | TRBV19 | - | TGTGCCAGTAGTATGGACAGACATAATGAAAAACTGTTTTTT | CASSMDRHNEKLFF
- | TRBJ2-1 | TRBV5-1 | - | TGCGCCAGCAGCTTTAGCTCTCCCTACAATGAGCAGTTCTTC | CASSFSSPYNEQFF
- | TRBJ1-1 | TRBV2 | few | TGTGCCAGCAGTGTGGAGAGCGGGGGCACTGAAGCTTTCTTT | CASSVESGGTEAFF
TRBD1 | TRBJ2-5 | TRBV14 | - | TGTGCCAGCAGCCAGGGTTACAGGGGCGCCTGGGAGACCCAGTACTTC | CASSQGYRGAWETQYF
- | TRBJ2-7 | TRBV10-2 | - | TGCGCCAGCAGCGGACAGCTGCACAGCGAGCAGTACTTC | CASSGQLHSEQYF
TRBD1 | TRBJ1-2 | TRBV6-5 | - | TGTGCCAGCAAGGTCGGGACAGGGGGCCTTGGAGGCTACACCTTC | CASKVGTGGLGGYTF
TRBD1 | TRBJ2-2 | TRBV4-3 | - | TGCGCCAGCAGCTTTCAGACAGGGGGCTACACCGGGGAGCTGTTTTTT | CASSFQTGGYTGELFF
- | TRBJ2-1 | TRBV5-5 | - | TGTGCCAGCAGCTTGGCCCTTGGTTTCTACAATGAGCAGTTCTTC | CASSLALGFYNEQFF
- | TRBJ2-5 | TRBV24-1 | - | TGTGCCACCAGTGCCTCGGACCTGCAAGAGACCCAGTACTTC | CATSASDLQETQYF
TRBD2 | TRBJ2-1 | TRBV9 | once | TGTGCCAGCAGCGCCCCCCGCAGCGGGGGGGCGGATGAGCAGTTCTTC | CASSAPRSGGADEQFF
TRBD1 | TRBJ2-3 | TRBV27 | once | TGTGCCAGCAGTTTATACTTTAGGACAGGGGTGGATACGCAGTATTTT | CASSLYFRTGVDTQYF